This is a list of T cell receptor beta chains from one sample in a study of immune evolution from preneoplasia to lung adenocarcinoma. TCRdb's table, derived via immunoSEQ multiplex PCR, lists solely in-frame clones and lacks some. The sample lists approximately 5,900 clones, roughly 80% occurring once. Sequencing used FFPE adjacent normal lung tissue. Receptors were obtained from an older donor with lung adenocarcinoma. Both conserved end residues are part of each CDR3. The D gene is left open where the match is weak. Size is omitted from some rows. Given values are once, few, many or a class for expanded clones.

d_call,j_call,clone_size,v_call,cdr3_nt,cdr3_aa
NA,TRBJ1-4,NA,TRBV4-2,TGTGCCAGCAGCCAAGGGACCGGGACACATGAAAAACTGTTTTTT,CASSQGTGTHEKLFF
NA,TRBJ2-7,once,TRBV5-1,TGCGCCAGCAGCTTGGCCGTGACAGGGAGGAACGAGCAGTACTTC,CASSLAVTGRNEQYF
TRBD1,TRBJ2-7,NA,TRBV4-1,TGCGCCAGCAGCAGGGGGACAGGGACCTACGAGCAGTACTTC,CASSRGTGTYEQYF
NA,TRBJ2-2,once,TRBV27,TGTGCCAGCAGTTTAAGGACGGATTTCGGGGAGCTGTTTTTT,CASSLRTDFGELFF
TRBD1,TRBJ2-6,once,TRBV15,TGTGCCACCGGCCAGGGACAGGGCTCTGGGGCCAACGTCCTGACTTTC,CATGQGQGSGANVLTF
NA,TRBJ1-4,NA,TRBV4-2,TGTGCCAGCAGCCAAGCTCTTGGGAATGAAAAACTGTTTTTT,CASSQALGNEKLFF
NA,TRBJ1-2,NA,TRBV6-4,TGTGCCACCAAGTCTAACTATGGCTACACCTTC,CATKSNYGYTF
NA,TRBJ2-3,once,TRBV7-2,TGTGCCAGCAGCTTAGACTTGGCAGCAGGCAGCACAGATACGCAGTATTTT,CASSLDLAAGSTDTQYF
NA,TRBJ2-1,NA,TRBV2,TGTGCCAGCAGTGAAGCGCGTCAGGTGAATGAGCAGTTCTTC,CASSEARQVNEQFF
NA,TRBJ1-2,NA,TRBV7-2,TGTGCCAGCAGCTTAGCCCCCAAACCCCCGGTCGGGATTTATGGCTACACCTTC,CASSLAPKPPVGIYGYTF
NA,TRBJ1-1,NA,TRBV25-1,TGTGCCAGCAGTGAAAGTTATAGGCCCCAGACTGAAGCTTTCTTT,CASSESYRPQTEAFF
NA,TRBJ2-7,NA,TRBV29-1,TGCAGCGTTGGTCGGGCAGGGGGGGGCAACGAGCAGTACTTC,CSVGRAGGGNEQYF
NA,TRBJ1-3,few,TRBV18,TGTGCCAGCTCACAGACAGCCTCTGGAAACACCATATATTTT,CASSQTASGNTIYF
NA,TRBJ2-6,NA,TRBV6-6,TGTGCCAGCAGTTACTCGGGAGGCTCTGGGGCCAACGTCCTGACTTTC,CASSYSGGSGANVLTF
TRBD2,TRBJ2-1,NA,TRBV5-1,TGCGCCAGCAGAACCGGGACTAGCGTAGACAATGAGCAGTTCTTC,CASRTGTSVDNEQFF
NA,TRBJ2-1,NA,TRBV11-3,TGTGCCAGCAGCACTTGGGCGACTGAGCAGTTCTTC,CASSTWATEQFF
NA,TRBJ1-1,few,TRBV7-9,TGTGCCAGCAGCCGCCAGCCTATGTCGGACACTGAAGCTTTCTTT,CASSRQPMSDTEAFF
NA,TRBJ2-1,NA,TRBV5-6,TGTGCCAGCAGCTTACGGGGGAGCTCCTACAATGAGCAGTTCTTC,CASSLRGSSYNEQFF
NA,TRBJ1-1,medium-sized,TRBV19,TGTGCCAGTATGTCAAAATTGAACACTGAAGCTTTCTTT,CASMSKLNTEAFF
NA,TRBJ1-2,NA,TRBV14,TGTGCCAGCAGCCAAGCATTCTCCTTTGGGGGCTACACCTTC,CASSQAFSFGGYTF
TRBD1,TRBJ2-1,NA,TRBV5-4,TGTGCCAGCAGCGCCCCCGGACAGGGCGTTGAGCAGTTCTTC,CASSAPGQGVEQFF
NA,TRBJ2-7,NA,TRBV25-1,TGTGCCAGCGCTATCTACTACGAGCAGTACTTC,CASAIYYEQYF
NA,TRBJ2-6,NA,TRBV5-1,TGCGCCAGCAGCTTGGAACCGGGACGGAGCTCTGGGGCCAACGTCCTGACTTTC,CASSLEPGRSSGANVLTF
TRBD1,TRBJ2-5,NA,TRBV5-1,TGCGCCAGCAGCTTGGGGGGGACAGGGTTCCAAGAGACCCAGTACTTC,CASSLGGTGFQETQYF
TRBD2,TRBJ2-7,few,TRBV28,TGTGCCAGCAGGCCGACTAGCGGTAGCTCCTACGAGCAGTACTTC,CASRPTSGSSYEQYF
NA,TRBJ2-7,NA,TRBV25-1,TGTGCCAGCAGTGAACTAGACGGAGGCACCCAGCAGTACTTC,CASSELDGGTQQYF
NA,TRBJ1-1,few,TRBV5-1,TGCGCCAGCAGCTTGGTGGGCCTCAAGAACACTGAAGCTTTCTTT,CASSLVGLKNTEAFF
TRBD2,TRBJ2-2,NA,TRBV4-2,TGTGCCAGCAGCCAAGCAGGTCTAGCGGGAGACACCGGGGAGCTGTTTTTT,CASSQAGLAGDTGELFF
NA,TRBJ2-1,NA,TRBV21-1,TGTGCCAGCAGCAAAGTCTTAGCGGGAGACTACAATGAGCAGTTCTTC,CASSKVLAGDYNEQFF
TRBD1,TRBJ2-5,NA,TRBV2,TGTGCCAGCACTCGGACAGGGGGCGTGGGGGAGACCCAGTACTTC,CASTRTGGVGETQYF
NA,TRBJ2-2,NA,TRBV4-3,TGCGCCAGCAGCCCCCAGGGAGGGAACACCGGGGAGCTGTTTTTT,CASSPQGGNTGELFF
NA,TRBJ2-1,NA,TRBV11-1,TGTGCCAGCAGCTTCGCGGGGAGCTCCTACAATGAGCAGTTCTTC,CASSFAGSSYNEQFF
NA,TRBJ1-5,once,TRBV19,TGTGCCAGTAGTACTATACAGGGAGATCAGCCCCAGCATTTT,CASSTIQGDQPQHF
NA,TRBJ2-7,NA,TRBV6-1,TGTGCCAGCAGTCACGGCATTTACGAGCAGTACTTC,CASSHGIYEQYF
NA,TRBJ2-1,NA,TRBV13,TGTGCCAGCAGCTTTGGGTGGGGCAATGAGCAGTTCTTC,CASSFGWGNEQFF
NA,TRBJ2-1,NA,TRBV11-3,TGTGCCAGCAGACAAACAGGGAGTGAGCAGTTCTTC,CASRQTGSEQFF
TRBD1,TRBJ2-7,NA,TRBV9,TGTGCCAGCAGCCCCTCGACAGGGATCTACGAGCAGTACTTC,CASSPSTGIYEQYF
NA,TRBJ2-5,NA,TRBV28,TGTGCCAGCAGCCAGGGGGGACAGCCGGGGGCCCAGTACTTC,CASSQGGQPGAQYF
NA,TRBJ2-1,NA,TRBV7-9,TGTGCCAGCAGCTTGGCGACTGTAGGGGAGCAGTTCTTC,CASSLATVGEQFF
NA,TRBJ1-1,NA,TRBV18,TGTGCCAGCTCACCTCCTGGACAGATGAACACTGAAGCTTTCTTT,CASSPPGQMNTEAFF
NA,TRBJ2-5,once,TRBV7-2,TGTGCCAGCAGCCTACTACCCGTAGCTATTCAAGAGACCCAGTACTTC,CASSLLPVAIQETQYF
NA,TRBJ2-1,NA,TRBV19,TGTGCCAGTACGGACAGTTACAATGAGCAGTTCTTC,CASTDSYNEQFF